The clone carrying this TCR beta chain appeared many times. Its matching antigen is unknown. This CDR3 is built from 16 residues. J gave up 2 bases and V 6 bases, and 10 bases lay outside the gene matches. Germline V gives CDR1 MNHEY, CDR2 SVGAGI. The record originates from a study of neurological immune-mediated disorders. General study points: No sharing of CDR3 amino acid sequences was observed among expanded clones across subjects, suggesting private repertoires in all groups.

TCRdb re-called the 5' RACE reads with MiXCR, one entry per CDR3 protein. The sample records 110,000 or so distinct CDR3 sequences, 3.2% being singletons. The chain is built from TRBV6-5 and TRBJ2-1, with TRBD1 identical over 7 bases. The origin of this receptor is a woman aged 25 to 45 with multiple sclerosis. The sample taken for sequencing was PBMCs. CDR3 nucleotides: TGTGCCAGCAGAACTCAGACAGGGACGCCCTACAATGAGCAGTTCTTC. Its protein is CASRTQTGTPYNEQFF.